This TCR beta chain was sequenced for a study of T cells in narcolepsy. Study information: Healthy controls were enrolled alongside patients with narcolepsy type 1 or type 2.

V was pared by 1 base and J by 10 bases, with 14 bases between. The CDR3 loop spans 13 amino acids. The V gene's germline CDR1 is GTSNPN and CDR2 SVGIG (reference sequence). Comment on this clone: Its specificity is not known.

Study results and limitations: Autoreactive HCRT-specific and TRIB2-specific clonotypes were marked in same-patient CSF-versus-blood CD4+ comparisons. No autoreactive T cell clone sequences appeared in some memory CD4+ repertoires.

Assay used: immunoSEQ multiplex PCR; TCRdb lists only in-frame clones, some missing. The table shows over 25,000 clones, with over 65% occurring only once. This clonotype originated in a human donor in good health. Sample: memory (CD45RA-) CD4+ T cells from blood. The V call is TRBV30, the J call TRBJ2-1, with D hard to call. The CDR3 bases are TGTGCCTGGAGTGATACCCGACACCGGGAGCAGTTCTTC. This sequence encodes CAWSDTRHREQFF.